Below are 29 T cell receptor beta chains sequenced from a single sample in a study of blood T cell repertoires in COVID-19. Clones were read by immunoSEQ multiplex PCR, and TCRdb kept only the in-frame ones, dropping some. This table has about 150,000 clones, approximately 85% appearing once. Sequenced sample: peripheral blood. Every receptor here comes from a man older than 75 with COVID-19, enrolled during active disease.

The gene calls are TRBV18 and TRBJ1-5; 7 bases fit TRBD1. The CDR3 has 17 amino acids. Looked up from germline, CDR1 is KGHSH and CDR2 is LQKENI. V trimming: 5 bases; J trimming: 0 bases; junction bases outside the gene matches: 10. This CDR3 reads CASSGFQGQNSNQPQHF. DNA of the CDR3: TGTGCCAGCTCAGGATTCCAGGGACAGAATAGCAATCAGCCCCAGCATTTT.

This chain joins TRBV9 and TRBJ1-1; TRBD1 agrees at 8 bases. Germline V lookup: CDR1 SGDLS, CDR2 YYNGEE. This CDR3 is 13 amino acids long. V shed 4 bases, J shed 7 bases, and the junction held 6 bases outside the gene matches. The CDR3 DNA is TGTGCCAGCAGCTACGGACAGGGAGGTGAAGCTTTCTTT. Translating gives CASSYGQGGEAFF.

The V and J genes are TRBV2 and TRBJ2-1, with a tentative D call TRBD1 (5 bases). Trimming pared 7 bases from V and 12 bases from J, leaving 16 bases between. Germline loops: CDR1 SNHLY, CDR2 FYNNEI. This CDR3 comprises 12 residues. CDR3 residues: CASKRFQQAQFF. CDR3 in DNA: TGTGCCAGCAAACGATTTCAACAGGCGCAGTTCTTC.

This clone was recorded many times. The chain carries TRBV6-2 or TRBV6-3 and TRBJ1-2; possible D gene TRBD1, 6 bases. With 1 base removed from V and 7 bases from J, the gap between germline ends came to 10 bases. Germline V gene sequence: CDR1 MNHEY, CDR2 SVGEGT. The CDR3 consists of 13 residues. The CDR3 is CASSYFRGSGYTF. In DNA, the CDR3 is TGTGCCAGCAGTTACTTCAGGGGAAGTGGCTACACCTTC.

The chain joins TRBV28 to TRBJ2-5; no definite D call. The CDR3 contains 12 residues. With 6 bases removed from V and 3 bases from J, the gap between germline ends came to 8 bases. CDR1 is MDHEN and CDR2 is SYDVKM in the germline V gene. CDR3 DNA: TGTGCCAGCAGGCGACAAAAAGAGACCCAGTACTTC. Its translation is CASRRQKETQYF.

The V call is TRBV2, the J call TRBJ2-7; TRBD1 matches 7 bases. Losses at the gene ends were 1 base for V and 4 bases for J; bases not matched to a gene: 10. This CDR3 has 16 residues. Germline CDR1 SNHLY, CDR2 FYNNEI. CDR3 DNA sequence: TGTGCCAGCAGTGAAGAGGTATTTACAGGGGTTTACGAGCAGTACTTC. Protein product: CASSEEVFTGVYEQYF. Complete variable domain (other parts from reference TRBV2 and TRBJ2-7): EPEVTQTPSHQVTQMGQEVILRCVPISNHLYFYWYRQILGQKVEFLVSFYNNEISEKSEIFDDQFSVERPDGSNFTLKIRSTKLEDSAMYFCASSEEVFTGVYEQYFGPGTRLTVT.

This clone was counted a few times. The chain employs TRBV5-5 and TRBJ1-6; 9 bases are shared with TRBD1. The CDR3 extends over 15 amino acids. V was clipped by 2 bases and J by 5 bases; unmatched bases: 2. The V gene's germline CDR1 is SGHKS and CDR2 YYEKEE (reference sequence). The CDR3 protein is CASSFTGGDNSPLHF. Here the CDR3 DNA reads TGTGCCAGCAGCTTTACAGGGGGCGATAATTCACCCCTCCACTTT.

This clone has only one observation. V gene TRBV11-2 combines with J gene TRBJ2-3, with 13 nucleotides matching TRBD2. Per the germline V gene, CDR1 is SGHAT and CDR2 is FQNNGV. The CDR3 contains 14 residues. With V trimmed by 9 bases and J by 3 bases, 3 bases remained unmatched. DNA of the CDR3: TGTGCCAGTCGACTAGCGGGGGGAACAGATACGCAGTATTTT. This translates into CASRLAGGTDTQYF.

The V gene is TRBV10-3, the J gene TRBJ2-2, with D perhaps TRBD1 (5 bases). The CDR3 covers 14 residues. Trimming removed 6 bases from V and 1 base from J, with 9 bases in between. Germline V lookup: CDR1 ENHRY, CDR2 SYGVKD. CDR3 bases: TGTGCCATCAGACCAACAGGGAACACCGGGGAGCTGTTTTTT. Amino acid sequence: CAIRPTGNTGELFF.

The gene calls are TRBV5-6 and TRBJ1-1; unclear D gene. The CDR3 is 13 amino acids. Germline assignment: CDR1 SGHDT and CDR2 YYEEEE. Between the trimmed V and J ends, which lost 4 bases and 3 bases, there was a span of 10 bases. The DNA for the CDR3 is TGTGCCAGCAGCCGAATACAAGACACTGAAGCTTTCTTT. Translated, it gives CASSRIQDTEAFF.

The chain uses TRBV6-5 and TRBJ2-4; 7 nucleotides align to TRBD1. This CDR3 is 15 amino acids long. The J segment lost 0 bases and the V segment lost 6 bases, leaving 5 bases of the junction unmatched. Per germline, CDR1 MNHEY and CDR2 SVGAGI. In DNA form, the CDR3 reads TGTGCCAGCAGCCATCAGGGGGTAGCCAAAAACATTCAGTACTTC. Its protein is CASSHQGVAKNIQYF.

The chain combines TRBV4-1 with TRBJ1-6; TRBD1 aligns across 10 bases. Germline V gives CDR1 MGHRA, CDR2 YSYEKL. This CDR3 contains 16 residues. Germline trimming cut 4 bases from V and 8 bases from J; bases unmatched to any gene: 8. CDR3 loop: CASSLGGTGVDSPLHF. CDR3 DNA sequence: TGCGCCAGCAGCCTAGGCGGGACAGGGGTAGATTCACCCCTCCACTTT.

The chain employs TRBV5-4 and TRBJ2-3, with 7 bases aligning to TRBD2. V shed 2 bases, J shed 1 base, and the junction held 4 bases outside the gene matches. This CDR3 has 15 amino acids. CDR1 and CDR2 from the germline V gene are SGHNT and YYREEE (reference sequence). The CDR3 reads CASSFGRGGTDTQYF. CDR3 nucleotides: TGTGCCAGCAGCTTCGGTCGGGGGGGCACAGATACGCAGTATTTT.

The chain is built from TRBV14 and TRBJ1-2; 10 bases are shared with TRBD1. Germline-derived CDR1 and CDR2 are SGHDN and FVKESK. CDR3 length equals 15 residues. Unmatched junction bases numbered 4, after V lost 4 bases and J lost 2 bases. CDR3 in amino acids: CASSPLTGGNYGYTF. CDR3 nucleotides: TGTGCCAGCAGCCCGCTGACAGGGGGCAACTATGGCTACACCTTC.

The J gene is TRBJ2-2, the V gene TRBV12-5; TRBD2 aligns across 9 bases. The CDR3 spans 18 residues. Trimming at V came to 8 bases and at J to 0 bases, leaving 13 bases not matched to a gene. The V gene's germline CDR1 is LGHNT and CDR2 FRNRAP. The CDR3 reads CASTTGLAGFANTGELFF. The CDR3 DNA follows: TGTGCTAGTACTACAGGGCTAGCGGGGTTCGCGAACACCGGGGAGCTGTTTTTT. Using reference TRBV12-5 and TRBJ2-2 for the parts outside the CDR3, the full variable domain is DARVTQTPRHKVTEMGQEVTMRCQPILGHNTVFWYRQTMMQGLELLAYFRNRAPLDDSGMPKDRFSAEMPDATLATLKIQPSEPRDSAVYFCASTTGLAGFANTGELFFGEGSRLTVL.

A few counts support this clone. V is TRBV7-3 and J is TRBJ1-1, with a tentative D call TRBD1 (5 bases). Germline V gene data show CDR1 as SGHTA and CDR2 as FQGTGA. CDR3 length: 16 amino acids. V shed 1 base and J shed 2 bases, with 14 bases lying between them. The CDR3 nucleotides read TGTGCCAGCAGCTTAAGACCGCCGACAGAAAACACTGAAGCTTTCTTT. It translates to CASSLRPPTENTEAFF.

The chain is built from TRBV3-1 (or the pseudogene TRBV3-2) and TRBJ2-1; 12 positions match TRBD1. Unmatched junction bases numbered 9, after V lost 0 bases and J lost 15 bases. Germline-derived CDR1 and CDR2 are LGHDT and YNNKEL (reference sequence). The CDR3 consists of 15 residues. CDR3 sequence (DNA): TGTGCCAGCAGCCAAGAAGTTGGGACAGGGGGCATTCTGTTCTTC. Protein sequence: CASSQEVGTGGILFF.

The chain combines TRBV19 with TRBJ2-3; D is unclear. From germline, CDR1 is LNHDA and CDR2 SQIVND (reference sequence). There are 14 residues in the CDR3. V dropped 5 bases and J dropped 4 bases, with 13 bases sitting between them. In DNA, the CDR3 is TGTGCCAGTAGTGTCCTAGAGAGTGCAGATACGCAGTATTTT. It specifies CASSVLESADTQYF.

The CDR3 DNA sequence: TGTGCCACCGGGGAGGGAAGGGACAGGGTCACAGATACGCAGTATTTT. Translating gives CATGEGRDRVTDTQYF. The V and J genes are TRBV15 and TRBJ2-3; 9 nucleotides match TRBD1. Trimming removed 8 bases from V and 2 bases from J; junction bases left unmatched: 11. This CDR3 comprises 16 residues. Germline values: CDR1 LNHNV, CDR2 YYDKDF (reference sequence).

This chain joins TRBV11-3 and TRBJ2-1; D might be TRBD1 (5 bases). The CDR3 runs 14 residues. V was shortened by 2 bases and J by 3 bases, with 8 bases between the two germline ends. The germline V gene has CDR1 SGHNT and CDR2 YENEEA. The CDR3 loop reads CASSLRGSYNEQFF. CDR3 sequence (DNA): TGTGCCAGCAGCTTAAGGGGCAGCTACAATGAGCAGTTCTTC.

Only one count was recorded for this clone. The V call is TRBV10-3, the J call TRBJ1-2, with 7 bases matching TRBD1. With 4 bases clipped from V and 4 bases from J, the junction kept 0 bases outside the gene matches. This CDR3 has 12 residues. Germline CDR1 reads ENHRY; CDR2 reads SYGVKD. CDR3 DNA sequence: TGTGCCATCAGTGGACAGGGCTATGGCTACACCTTC. This encodes CAISGQGYGYTF.

The chain employs TRBV6-2 or TRBV6-3 and TRBJ2-2, with 8 bases matching TRBD1. J gave up 4 bases and V 6 bases, and 10 bases lay outside the gene matches. The CDR3 has 16 residues. Germline V lookup: CDR1 MNHEY, CDR2 SVGEGT. The CDR3 protein is CASSRPRTGTTGELFF. In DNA, the CDR3 is TGTGCCAGCAGCAGACCTCGGACAGGGACCACCGGGGAGCTGTTTTTT.

The chain is built from TRBV7-9 and TRBJ2-5; no definite D call. V was trimmed by 1 base and J by 5 bases, leaving 14 bases between them. Germline V gene sequence: CDR1 SEHNR, CDR2 FQNEAQ (reference sequence). The CDR3 is 15 residues long. CDR3 in DNA: TGTGCCAGCAGCTTAGGACTGCAGAGTTGGGAGACCCAGTACTTC. It specifies CASSLGLQSWETQYF.

The chain is built from TRBV2 and TRBJ1-1; D perhaps matches TRBD1 (6 bases). V was cut by 6 bases and J by 1 base, with 12 bases left in between. The germline V gene has CDR1 SNHLY and CDR2 FYNNEI. The CDR3 is 14 residues long. Written as DNA, the CDR3 is TGTGCCAGCAGGAGGGGGGGGTCGAACACTGAAGCTTTCTTT. Encoded protein: CASRRGGSNTEAFF.

The chain employs TRBV6-2 or TRBV6-3 and TRBJ2-1, with TRBD1 matching 9 bases. This CDR3 comprises 15 residues. The germline V gene has CDR1 MNHEY and CDR2 SVGEGT. The trim removed 4 bases at V and 4 bases at J, leaving 5 bases unmatched. CDR3 DNA sequence: TGTGCCAGCAGTTCCCTCGGACAGGGGTACAATGAGCAGTTCTTC. This translates into CASSSLGQGYNEQFF.

CDR3 region: CASSLTNGGAKGEQFF. As DNA, the CDR3 is TGCGCCAGCAGCTTGACGAACGGGGGGGCGAAGGGTGAGCAGTTCTTC. The chain recombines TRBV5-1 with TRBJ2-1; 8 nucleotides match TRBD2. CDR1 and CDR2 (germline): SGHRS, YFSETQ. The J segment lost 9 bases and the V segment lost 1 base, leaving 12 bases of the junction unmatched. CDR3 size: 16 residues.

This clone showed up just once. The V and J genes are TRBV6-5 and TRBJ1-2; 7 bases are a match to TRBD1. Trimming at V came to 6 bases and at J to 5 bases, leaving 9 bases not matched to a gene. Germline V gives CDR1 MNHEY, CDR2 SVGAGI. There are 14 residues in the CDR3. The CDR3 bases are TGTGCCAGCAGCCATCCGGGACAGTTATATGGCTACACCTTC. It translates to CASSHPGQLYGYTF.

V usage is TRBV5-6 and J usage is TRBJ1-4, with a tentative D call TRBD1 (6 bases). The CDR3 has 14 residues. V shed 7 bases and J shed 6 bases, with 16 bases lying between them. CDR1 SGHDT and CDR2 YYEEEE come from the germline V gene. The CDR3, as DNA: TGTGCCAGCTTCGCTTGGGGGCGCGATGAAAAACTGTTTTTT. Protein sequence: CASFAWGRDEKLFF.

The genes are TRBV3-1 (or the pseudogene TRBV3-2) and TRBJ1-2, with 9 bases matching TRBD1. V was clipped by 4 bases and J by 8 bases; unmatched bases: 8. The CDR3 extends over 14 amino acids. Germline V lookup: CDR1 LGHDT, CDR2 YNNKEL (reference sequence). The CDR3 reads CASSPRGTGYGYTF. CDR3 coding DNA: TGTGCCAGCAGCCCGAGGGGGACAGGGTACGGCTACACCTTC.